This paragraph covers one TCR beta chain sequence. Its antigen is not known. The data were obtained in a study of CD8+ T cells in alopecia areata. The investigators collected lesional scalp punch biopsies and peripheral blood from alopecia areata patients. From PBMCs, CD4+ and CD8+ T cells were sorted. Overall study results and limits: Sequencing of scalp tissue also captures the resident alphabeta T cells of normal skin.

Once RNA had been extracted, it was reverse transcribed into cDNA to act as the sequencing template. The method was immunoSEQ multiplex PCR; TCRdb's version includes in-frame clones alone and lacks a portion of them. This repertoire shows fewer than 100,000 clones, over 40% found once; its top ten account for approximately 0.79%. CDR3 length: 14 residues. Trimming took 2 bases from V and 5 from J, leaving 10 bases between them. Germline assignment: CDR1 KGHSH and CDR2 LQKENI. What was sequenced was CD4+ T cells sorted from blood. This receptor was taken from a human donor with alopecia areata. This chain uses TRBV18 with TRBJ2-1, with D uncertain. This CDR3 reads CASSPSLFDNEQFF. The CDR3 bases are TGTGCCAGCTCACCATCACTCTTTGACAATGAGCAGTTCTTC.